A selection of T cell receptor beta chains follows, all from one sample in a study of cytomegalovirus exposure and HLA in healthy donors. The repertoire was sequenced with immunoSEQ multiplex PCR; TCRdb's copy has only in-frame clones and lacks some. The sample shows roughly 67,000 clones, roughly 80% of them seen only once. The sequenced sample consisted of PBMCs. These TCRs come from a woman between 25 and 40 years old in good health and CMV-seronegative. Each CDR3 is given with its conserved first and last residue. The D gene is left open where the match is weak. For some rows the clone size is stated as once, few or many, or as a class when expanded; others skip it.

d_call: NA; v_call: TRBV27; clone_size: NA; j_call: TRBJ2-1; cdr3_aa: CASSRRGREDNEQFF; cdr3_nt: TGTGCCAGCAGTCGTAGGGGCAGGGAGGACAATGAGCAGTTCTTC
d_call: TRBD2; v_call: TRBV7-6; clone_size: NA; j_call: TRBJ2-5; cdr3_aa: CASTGLARETQYF; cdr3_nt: TGTGCCAGCACAGGACTAGCGAGAGAGACCCAGTACTTC
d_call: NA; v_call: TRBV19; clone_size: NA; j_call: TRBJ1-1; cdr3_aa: CASSIDPPGGNTEAFF; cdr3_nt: TGTGCCAGTAGTATAGATCCGCCGGGAGGGAACACTGAAGCTTTCTTT
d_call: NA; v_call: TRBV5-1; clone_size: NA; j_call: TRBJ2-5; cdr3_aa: CASSSGHPKGETQYF; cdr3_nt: TGCGCCAGCAGCTCGGGACATCCGAAGGGTGAGACCCAGTACTTC
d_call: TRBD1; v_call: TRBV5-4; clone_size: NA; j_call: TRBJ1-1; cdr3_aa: CASSFRPGGWNTEAFF; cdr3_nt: TGTGCCAGCAGCTTCCGTCCAGGGGGGTGGAACACTGAAGCTTTCTTT
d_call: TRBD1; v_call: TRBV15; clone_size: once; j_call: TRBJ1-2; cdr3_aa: CATSRDAGGRDYGYTF; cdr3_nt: TGTGCCACCAGCAGAGATGCAGGGGGTAGGGACTATGGCTACACCTTC
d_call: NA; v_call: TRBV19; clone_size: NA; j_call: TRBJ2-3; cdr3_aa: CASSMDFSGTSRDTQYF; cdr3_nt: TGTGCCAGTAGTATGGATTTTTCCGGGACTTCCCGGGATACGCAGTATTTT
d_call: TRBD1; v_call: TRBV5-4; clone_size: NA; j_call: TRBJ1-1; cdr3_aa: CASSWTGPAIRGDTEAFF; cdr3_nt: TGTGCCAGCAGCTGGACAGGGCCAGCGATCAGGGGAGACACTGAAGCTTTCTTT
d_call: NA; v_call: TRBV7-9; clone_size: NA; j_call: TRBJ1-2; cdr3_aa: CAGESGPDNYGYTF; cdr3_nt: TGTGCCGGTGAATCAGGGCCTGATAACTATGGCTACACCTTC
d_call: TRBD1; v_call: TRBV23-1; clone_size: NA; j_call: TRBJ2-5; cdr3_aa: CASSQEGLQGKETQYF; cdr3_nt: TGCGCCAGCAGTCAAGAGGGGCTACAGGGGAAAGAGACCCAGTACTTC
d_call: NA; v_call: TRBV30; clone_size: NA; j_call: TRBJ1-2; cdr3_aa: CAWSVRGANYGYTF; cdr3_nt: TGTGCCTGGAGTGTACGTGGAGCTAACTATGGCTACACCTTC
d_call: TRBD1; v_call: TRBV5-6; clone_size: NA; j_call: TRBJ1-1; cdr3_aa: CASSSRTGGNTEAFF; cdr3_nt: TGTGCCAGCAGCTCCCGGACAGGGGGCAACACTGAAGCTTTCTTT
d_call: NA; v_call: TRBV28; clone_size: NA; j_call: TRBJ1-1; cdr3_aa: CASQNTEAFF; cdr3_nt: TGTGCCAGCCAAAACACTGAAGCTTTCTTT
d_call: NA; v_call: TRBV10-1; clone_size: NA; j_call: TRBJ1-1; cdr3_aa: CASSESGGLTEAFF; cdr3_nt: TGCGCCAGCAGTGAAAGCGGGGGTCTCACTGAAGCTTTCTTT
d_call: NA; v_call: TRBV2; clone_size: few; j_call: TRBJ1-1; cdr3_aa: CASGQTGNTEAFF; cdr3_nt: TGTGCCAGCGGACAGACAGGGAACACTGAAGCTTTCTTT
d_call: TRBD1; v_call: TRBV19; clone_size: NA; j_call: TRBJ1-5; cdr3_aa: CASSIQSEDRGHRVHQPQHF; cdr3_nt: TGTGCCAGTAGTATTCAATCAGAGGACAGGGGGCATAGAGTACATCAGCCCCAGCATTTT
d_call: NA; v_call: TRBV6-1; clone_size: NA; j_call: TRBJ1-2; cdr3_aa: CASSEATVPFNYGYTF; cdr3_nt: TGTGCCAGCAGTGAAGCGACAGTCCCGTTTAACTATGGCTACACCTTC
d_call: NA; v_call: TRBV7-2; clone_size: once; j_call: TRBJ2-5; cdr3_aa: CASSLTQVGETQYF; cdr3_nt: TGTGCCAGCAGCTTAACGCAGGTTGGCGAGACCCAGTACTTC
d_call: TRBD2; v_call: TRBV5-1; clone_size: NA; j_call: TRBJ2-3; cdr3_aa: CASSQTGTSFTDTQYF; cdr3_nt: TGCGCCAGCAGCCAAACCGGGACTAGCTTTACAGATACGCAGTATTTT
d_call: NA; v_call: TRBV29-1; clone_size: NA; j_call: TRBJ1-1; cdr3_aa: CSGRESLGTEAFF; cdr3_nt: TGCAGCGGCCGGGAGAGCTTGGGCACTGAAGCTTTCTTT
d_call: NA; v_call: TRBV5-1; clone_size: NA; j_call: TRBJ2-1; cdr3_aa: CASSLGGRVDEQFF; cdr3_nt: TGCGCCAGCTCCCTGGGGGGTAGGGTCGATGAGCAGTTCTTC
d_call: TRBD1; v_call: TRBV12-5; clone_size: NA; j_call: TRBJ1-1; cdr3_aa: CASGWGQGNTEAFF; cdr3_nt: TGTGCTAGTGGTTGGGGACAGGGGAACACTGAAGCTTTCTTT
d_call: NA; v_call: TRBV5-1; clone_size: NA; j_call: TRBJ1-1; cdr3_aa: CASSFQRTPATMNTEAFF; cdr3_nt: TGCGCCAGCAGCTTTCAGCGAACCCCGGCCACTATGAACACTGAAGCTTTCTTT
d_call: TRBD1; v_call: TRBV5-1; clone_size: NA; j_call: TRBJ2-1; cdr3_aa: CASSSKRQGNANNEQFF; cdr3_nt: TGCGCCAGCAGCTCCAAAAGACAGGGAAACGCTAACAATGAGCAGTTCTTC
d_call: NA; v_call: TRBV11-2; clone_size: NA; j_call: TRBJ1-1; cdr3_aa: CASRLTEGGGTEAFF; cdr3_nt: TGTGCCAGCAGATTGACGGAGGGAGGAGGCACTGAAGCTTTCTTT
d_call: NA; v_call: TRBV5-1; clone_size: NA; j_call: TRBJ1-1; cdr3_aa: CASSLASMNTEAFF; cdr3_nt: TGCGCCAGCAGCTTGGCTAGTATGAACACTGAAGCTTTCTTT
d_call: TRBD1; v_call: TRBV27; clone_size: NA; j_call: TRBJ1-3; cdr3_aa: CASSLKSGQGNSGNTIYF; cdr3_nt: TGTGCCAGCAGTTTGAAGAGTGGACAGGGAAATTCAGGAAACACCATATATTTT
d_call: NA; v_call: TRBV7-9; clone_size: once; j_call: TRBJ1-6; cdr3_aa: CASSLARGSFNSPLHF; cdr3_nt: TGTGCCAGCAGCTTAGCGAGGGGGTCCTTCAATTCACCCCTCCACTTT
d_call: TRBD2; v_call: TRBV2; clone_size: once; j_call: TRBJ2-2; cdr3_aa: CASSDQRGVGTGELFF; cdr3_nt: TGTGCCAGCAGTGATCAGCGGGGGGTCGGCACCGGGGAGCTGTTTTTT
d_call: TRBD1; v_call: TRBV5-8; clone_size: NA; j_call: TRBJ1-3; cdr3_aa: CASSVGGTGGTGNTIYF; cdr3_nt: TGTGCCAGCAGCGTAGGCGGAACAGGGGGCACTGGAAACACCATATATTTT
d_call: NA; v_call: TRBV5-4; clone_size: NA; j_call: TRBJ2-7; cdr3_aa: CASSLYRVASDEQHF; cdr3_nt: TGTGCCAGCAGCTTGTACAGGGTCGCGTCGGACGAGCAGCACTTC
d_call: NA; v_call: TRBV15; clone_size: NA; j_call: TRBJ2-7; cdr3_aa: CATSRDPGQKYEQYF; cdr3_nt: TGTGCCACCAGCAGGGACCCGGGACAAAAATACGAGCAGTACTTC
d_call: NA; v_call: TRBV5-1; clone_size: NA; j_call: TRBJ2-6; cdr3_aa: CASRQEANVLTF; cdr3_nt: TGCGCCAGCAGACAGGAGGCCAACGTCCTGACTTTC
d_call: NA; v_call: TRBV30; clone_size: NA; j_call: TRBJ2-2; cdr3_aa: CAWMVRTTGELFF; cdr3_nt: TGTGCCTGGATGGTGCGAACCACCGGGGAGCTGTTTTTT
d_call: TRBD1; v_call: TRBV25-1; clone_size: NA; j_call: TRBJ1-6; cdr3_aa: CASTWTGNNSPLHF; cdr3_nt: TGTGCCAGCACCTGGACAGGGAATAATTCACCCCTCCACTTT
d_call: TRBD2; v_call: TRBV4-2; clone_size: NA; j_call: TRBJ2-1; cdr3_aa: CASSRSPSGAYNEQFF; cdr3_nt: TGTGCCAGCAGCCGCTCCCCTAGCGGGGCATACAATGAGCAGTTCTTC